The 31 T cell receptor beta chains in this list originate from one sample, sequenced in a study of control samples from healthy donors and cancer patients. Sequencing was performed with immunoSEQ multiplex PCR; in TCRdb, only in-frame clones are kept and a portion is missing. The sample has 100,000 to 150,000 clones; around 90% are singletons. The sample comprised blood. The source of these receptors is a man aged 18 to 29 in good health.

The chain uses TRBV6-5 and TRBJ2-7, with D possibly being TRBD2 (5 bases). Germline CDR1 reads MNHEY; CDR2 reads SVGAGI. This CDR3 contains 13 residues. With 5 bases removed from V and 9 bases from J, the gap between germline ends came to 17 bases. The CDR3 region is CASSPLPGNWQYF. DNA of the CDR3: TGTGCCAGCAGTCCCCTACCGGGAAATTGGCAGTACTTC.

The chain is built from TRBV6-5 and TRBJ2-1; D unresolved. The germline V and J ends were trimmed by 7 bases and 4 bases, with 17 bases remaining between them. The CDR3 is 15 amino acids. CDR1 and CDR2 from the germline V gene are MNHEY and SVGAGI. CDR3 sequence (DNA): TGTGCCAGCACGAGGTACCAGCTCAATTACAATGAGCAGTTCTTC. Residues: CASTRYQLNYNEQFF.

The chain is built from TRBV30 and TRBJ1-2; TRBD1 is a possible D gene (5 bases). Between the trimmed V and J ends, which lost 0 bases and 2 bases, there was a span of 7 bases. Germline assignment: CDR1 GTSNPN and CDR2 SVGIG (reference sequence). The CDR3 length is 13 residues. The CDR3 sequence: CAWSVWDNYGYTF. CDR3 nucleotide sequence: TGTGCCTGGAGTGTATGGGACAACTATGGCTACACCTTC.

J is TRBJ2-3 and V is TRBV5-1; D is unclear. CDR1 is SGHRS, CDR2 YFSETQ, per germline. Trimming took off 4 bases at V and 0 bases at J, with 3 bases between the two ends. The CDR3 sequence is 12 residues long. This CDR3 is CASSPSTDTQYF. CDR3 sequence (DNA): TGCGCCAGCAGCCCCAGCACAGATACGCAGTATTTT. The whole variable domain, filled in from reference TRBV5-1 and TRBJ2-3, reads KAGVTQTPRYLIKTRGQQVTLSCSPISGHRSVSWYQQTPGQGLQFLFEYFSETQRNKGNFPGRFSGRQFSNSRSEMNVSTLELGDSALYLCASSPSTDTQYFGPGTRLTVL.

The rearrangement links TRBV7-9 to TRBJ1-3; no reliable D call. Germline lookup yields CDR1 SEHNR and CDR2 FQNEAQ (reference sequence). Trimming took 6 bases from V and 5 from J, leaving 11 bases between them. The CDR3 totals 13 residues. CDR3 protein: CASRGFLRNTIYF. The CDR3 region has the DNA TGTGCCAGCAGGGGTTTTTTGCGAAACACCATATATTTT. The full variable domain, its missing parts supplied by reference TRBV7-9 and TRBJ1-3, is DTGVSQNPRHKITKRGQNVTFRCDPISEHNRLYWYRQTLGQGPEFLTYFQNEAQLEKSRLLSDRFSAERPKGSFSTLEIQRTEQGDSAMYLCASRGFLRNTIYFGEGSWLTVV.

This clone was recorded once. The V gene is TRBV25-1, the J gene TRBJ2-1; 9 positions match TRBD2. Germline CDR1 and CDR2: MGHDK and SYGVNS. V shed 3 bases and J 7 bases; nucleotides not matched to a gene: 13. This CDR3 is 17 amino acids long. The CDR3 DNA sequence: TGTGCCAGCAGTGACCTTTGGGGTAGCGGGGGATCGAATGAGCAGTTCTTC. Protein sequence: CASSDLWGSGGSNEQFF. The full variable domain, completed using reference TRBV25-1 and TRBJ2-1, is EADIYQTPRYLVIGTGKKITLECSQTMGHDKMYWYQQDPGMELHLIHYSYGVNSTEKGDLSSESTVSRIRTEHFPLTLESARPSHTSQYLCASSDLWGSGGSNEQFFGPGTRLTVL.

This chain links TRBV5-4 with TRBJ2-3; possible D gene TRBD1, 5 bases. Germline values: CDR1 SGHNT, CDR2 YYREEE (reference sequence). The CDR3 spans 14 residues. The V and J ends lost 2 bases and 3 bases respectively, with 10 bases between them. The CDR3 DNA reads as TGTGCCAGCAGCTTTGGCAGGGCGACAGATACGCAGTATTTT. Its translation: CASSFGRATDTQYF.

This clone was picked up a small number of times. This chain links TRBV6-5 with TRBJ1-5; a possible D gene is TRBD1 (5 bases). V dropped 6 bases and J dropped 9 bases, with 18 bases sitting between them. The germline gives CDR1 MNHEY, CDR2 SVGAGI. The CDR3 runs 14 residues. In DNA, the CDR3 is TGTGCCAGCAGCCTGAGGGGCCCCTATAGGCCCCAGCATTTT. This sequence encodes CASSLRGPYRPQHF.

The chain couples TRBV4-1 to TRBJ2-7; 8 bases agree with TRBD1. The germline gives CDR1 MGHRA, CDR2 YSYEKL. This CDR3 is 14 amino acids long. The ends lost 4 bases at V and 3 bases at J; junction bases unmatched: 5. The CDR3 DNA follows: TGCGCCAGCAGCCGGCCAGGACAGGGCTACGAGCAGTACTTC. Translation: CASSRPGQGYEQYF.

The chain carries TRBV10-3 and TRBJ2-5; TRBD1 is a possible D gene (7 bases). The CDR3 sequence is 14 residues long. Germline values: CDR1 ENHRY, CDR2 SYGVKD. This chain's CDR3 is CASRRGQDSETQYF. The CDR3 bases are TGTGCTTCGAGGAGGGGGCAGGATTCGGAGACCCAGTACTTC.

The V call is TRBV7-6, the J call TRBJ1-4, with a possible D match to TRBD1 (5 bases). CDR3 size: 14 residues. Trimming took 1 base from V and 6 from J, leaving 9 bases between them. The V gene's germline CDR1 is SGHVS and CDR2 FNYEAQ. CDR3 protein: CASSLEGFDEKLFF. The CDR3 bases are TGTGCCAGCAGCTTAGAGGGGTTCGATGAAAAACTGTTTTTT.

This chain joins TRBV29-1 and TRBJ1-1; 8 nucleotides agree with TRBD1. From germline, CDR1 is SQVTM and CDR2 ANQGSEA. The CDR3 spans 15 residues. Unmatched junction bases numbered 6, after V lost 3 bases and J lost 0 bases. The CDR3 loop is CSVEGTGYLNTEAFF. CDR3 coding DNA: TGCAGCGTTGAGGGGACAGGTTACCTGAACACTGAAGCTTTCTTT.

This chain joins TRBV2 and TRBJ1-3, with D perhaps matching TRBD1 (5 bases). V gave up 1 base and J gave up 3 bases, with 10 bases separating them. The CDR3 is 15 amino acids. The V gene's germline CDR1 is SNHLY and CDR2 FYNNEI. The CDR3 reads CASSEGQGGGNTIYF. CDR3 coding DNA: TGTGCCAGCAGTGAAGGGCAGGGTGGTGGAAACACCATATATTTT.

V gene TRBV9 combines with J gene TRBJ1-2; weak D call: TRBD1 (5 bases). The ends were cut back, 4 bases at V and 7 bases at J, with 17 bases in the middle. The CDR3 contains 14 residues. CDR1 SGDLS and CDR2 YYNGEE come from the germline V gene. CDR3 protein: CASSPKVGAGGYTF. The CDR3 DNA reads TGTGCCAGCAGCCCAAAGGTCGGGGCTGGTGGCTACACCTTC.

DNA for the CDR3: TGTGCCAGAAGCTACAATATGCGGACCTTCTACTACGAGCAGTACTTC. It encodes CARSYNMRTFYYEQYF. The chain is built from TRBV5-3 and TRBJ2-7; D unclear. TRBV5-3 carries the ORF label, with uncertain function. V lost 3 bases and J 3 bases, leaving 19 bases between the germline ends. The CDR3 is 16 amino acids.

V and J are TRBV10-1 and TRBJ2-2; 11 positions match TRBD2. The V gene's germline CDR1 is WNHNN and CDR2 SYGVQD (reference sequence). This CDR3 contains 18 residues. J gave up 0 bases and V 2 bases, and 5 bases lay outside the gene matches. This CDR3 reads CASSEGTSGASNTGELFF. CDR3 nucleotide sequence: TGCGCCAGCAGTGAGGGGACTAGCGGCGCCTCGAACACCGGGGAGCTGTTTTTT.

The chain uses TRBV5-1 and TRBJ2-5, with a weak D call TRBD2 (6 bases). The V gene's germline CDR1 is SGHRS and CDR2 YFSETQ. CDR3 length: 12 amino acids. The V and J ends lost 0 bases and 7 bases respectively, with 7 bases between them. The CDR3: CASSLAGGTQYF. In DNA, the CDR3 is TGCGCCAGCAGCTTGGCCGGGGGGACCCAGTACTTC.

Notes on this clone: At one end, the junction sequence differs from germline, possibly due to a read error. The chain recombines TRBV9 with TRBJ2-5; a weak D match, TRBD2 (5 bases). Germline V gives CDR1 SGDLS, CDR2 YYNGEE. CDR3 size: 14 residues. CDR3 nucleotides: TGTGCCAGCAGCCCTGGCGTGAGGGTGGAGACCCGGTACTTC. This encodes CASSPGVRVETRYF.

The CDR3 bases are TGCGCCAGCAGCTTGTCCAGGGGCCGGGGTTTCATAGAGACCCAGTACTTC. Translating it yields CASSLSRGRGFIETQYF. The chain employs TRBV5-1 and TRBJ2-5; a weak D match, TRBD1 (6 bases). Trimming took 1 base from V and 4 from J, leaving 20 bases between them. Germline V gene data show CDR1 as SGHRS and CDR2 as YFSETQ. CDR3 length: 17 residues.

The CDR3 sequence is CASSPEAVIGEQYF. The DNA for the CDR3 is TGCGCCAGCAGCCCGGAGGCGGTAATAGGCGAGCAGTACTTC. The chain joins TRBV5-1 to TRBJ2-7; D possibly corresponds to TRBD2 (5 bases). Trimming removed 4 bases from V and 6 bases from J, with 17 bases in between. The CDR3 covers 14 residues. Per germline, CDR1 SGHRS and CDR2 YFSETQ.

The chain is built from TRBV3-1 (or the pseudogene TRBV3-2) and TRBJ2-5; D remains ambiguous. V was cut by 0 bases and J by 5 bases, with 10 bases left in between. This CDR3 comprises 14 residues. The germline gives CDR1 LGHDT, CDR2 YNNKEL (reference sequence). The CDR3 loop is CASSQEPLGETQYF. The CDR3 nucleotides are TGTGCCAGCAGCCAAGAACCCTTAGGGGAGACCCAGTACTTC.

The rearrangement joins TRBV19 to TRBJ1-5, with D tentatively TRBD1 (5 bases). Germline loops: CDR1 LNHDA, CDR2 SQIVND (reference sequence). The CDR3 is 15 residues long. V was clipped by 3 bases and J by 2 bases, with 11 bases between them. CDR3 amino acids: CASSMTAQGNQPQHF. CDR3 DNA sequence: TGTGCCAGTAGTATGACAGCCCAGGGCAATCAGCCCCAGCATTTT.

The sample holds a few counts of this clone. J is TRBJ1-2 and V is TRBV2; D unclear. Germline-derived CDR1 and CDR2 are SNHLY and FYNNEI. V lost 7 bases and J lost 6, with 15 bases in between. The CDR3 is 13 residues long. The CDR3 sequence is CASMRERENGYTF. CDR3 nucleotides: TGTGCCAGCATGAGGGAGCGAGAGAATGGCTACACCTTC.

The V and J genes are TRBV7-9 and TRBJ1-1; 7 nucleotides line up with TRBD1. Germline V gene lookup returns CDR1 SEHNR and CDR2 FQNEAQ (reference sequence). With V trimmed by 0 bases and J by 2 bases, 3 bases remained unmatched. The CDR3 consists of 15 residues. As DNA, the CDR3 is TGTGCCAGCAGCTTAGCCCCAGGGGGTAACACTGAAGCTTTCTTT. It codes for CASSLAPGGNTEAFF.

The genes are TRBV15 and TRBJ1-2; weak D call: TRBD1 (6 bases). The CDR3 totals 13 residues. Germline CDR1 reads LNHNV; CDR2 reads YYDKDF (reference sequence). V was cut by 5 bases and J by 4 bases, with 11 bases left in between. Here the CDR3 DNA reads TGTGCCACCAGCCTTGGGGGGGCCTATGGCTACACCTTC. Translating it yields CATSLGGAYGYTF.

The chain links TRBV7-2 to TRBJ2-1; D is unresolved. Germline values: CDR1 SGHTA, CDR2 FQGNSA. The V and J ends lost 5 bases and 6 bases respectively, with 8 bases between them. There are 12 residues in the CDR3. The CDR3 nucleotides are TGTGCCAGCAGCCACCGGGCCAATGAGCAGTTCTTC. This gives the protein CASSHRANEQFF.

CDR3 region: CASTLTGGDGYTF. CDR3 in DNA: TGTGCCAGCACTCTGACAGGGGGGGATGGCTACACCTTC. This sequence joins TRBV6-6 and TRBJ1-2; TRBD1 aligns across 9 bases. The length of the CDR3 is 13 residues. From germline, CDR1 is MNHNY and CDR2 SVGAGI (reference sequence). V gave up 7 bases and J gave up 6 bases; unmatched junction bases: 6.

The chain couples TRBV19 to TRBJ2-7; 7 positions match TRBD1. Germline CDR1 LNHDA, CDR2 SQIVND (reference sequence). The trim removed 3 bases at V and 2 bases at J, leaving 1 base unmatched. CDR3 length equals 13 residues. The CDR3 DNA reads as TGTGCCAGTAGTATCGACAGGGCCTACGAGCAGTACTTC. It specifies CASSIDRAYEQYF.

V usage is TRBV9 and J usage is TRBJ2-2, with D possibly being TRBD2 (5 bases). The CDR3 is 16 amino acids. Per germline, CDR1 SGDLS and CDR2 YYNGEE. V shed 0 bases and J shed 1 base, with 10 bases lying between them. The chain's CDR3 is CASSVVALGNTGELFF. The DNA for the CDR3 is TGTGCCAGCAGCGTAGTAGCGCTAGGGAACACCGGGGAGCTGTTTTTT.

This clone was picked up one time. For the CDR3, the DNA is TGTGCCAGCGGTCAGAGCGGCAATCAGCCCCAGCATTTT. It specifies CASGQSGNQPQHF. V is TRBV6-5 and J is TRBJ1-5; D is unresolved. The germline V and J ends were trimmed by 8 bases and 2 bases, with 10 bases remaining between them. Germline CDR1 is MNHEY and CDR2 is SVGAGI. The CDR3 has 13 residues.

In its sample, this clone was seen once. The gene calls are TRBV6-5 and TRBJ1-1; D perhaps matches TRBD1 (6 bases). Germline loops: CDR1 MNHEY, CDR2 SVGAGI. This CDR3 is 13 amino acids long. The ends were cut back, 6 bases at V and 3 bases at J, with 11 bases in the middle. DNA of the CDR3: TGTGCCAGCAGCAATAGACAGGACACTGAAGCTTTCTTT. Translation gives CASSNRQDTEAFF.